The text below deals with one T cell receptor (beta chain). This entry comes from a study of T cell repertoires in cytomegalovirus infection. Overall study context: An indication of both CMV infection and matching HLA type came from public TCR beta signatures.

In TCRdb, the reads were re-called with MiXCR into one record per CDR3 protein. The sample has 150,000 to 200,000 distinct CDR3 sequences; over 13% are singletons. Germline V gene data show CDR1 as SGHTA and CDR2 as FQGNSA. Between the trimmed V and J ends, which lost 5 bases and 2 bases, there was a span of 13 bases. The CDR3 is 15 residues long. The chain couples TRBV7-2 to TRBJ2-1; tentative D call: TRBD2 (6 bases). The specimen was PBMCs. The clonotype comes from a human donor in good health (CMV status not recorded). Some clones in this sample may be carry-over from other donors' samples. In nucleotides, the CDR3 is TGTGCCAGCAGCCCGACTAGTAGCCCCTACAATGAGCAGTTCTTC. Translating it yields CASSPTSSPYNEQFF.